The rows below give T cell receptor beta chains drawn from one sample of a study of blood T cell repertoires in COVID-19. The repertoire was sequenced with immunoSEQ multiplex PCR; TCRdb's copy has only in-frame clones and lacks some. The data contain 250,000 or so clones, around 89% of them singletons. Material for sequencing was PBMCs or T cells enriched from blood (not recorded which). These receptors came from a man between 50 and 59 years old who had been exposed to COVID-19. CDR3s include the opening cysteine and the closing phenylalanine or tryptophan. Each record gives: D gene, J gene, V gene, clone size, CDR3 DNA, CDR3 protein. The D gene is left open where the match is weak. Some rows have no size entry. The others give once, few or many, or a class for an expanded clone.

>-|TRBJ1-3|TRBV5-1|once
TGCGCCAGCAGCTTGAACCCAGGGATGGCTGGAAACACCATATATTTT
CASSLNPGMAGNTIYF
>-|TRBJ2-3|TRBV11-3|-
TGTGCCAGCAGCCTCAGCACAGATACGCAGTATTTT
CASSLSTDTQYF
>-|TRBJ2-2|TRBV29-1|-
TGCAGCGTTGCCCGGAAGGGGGACGGGGAGCTGTTTTTT
CSVARKGDGELFF
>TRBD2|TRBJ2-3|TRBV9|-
TGTGCCAGCAGCGTTCGGGGGGATCCTAGCACAGATACGCAGTATTTT
CASSVRGDPSTDTQYF
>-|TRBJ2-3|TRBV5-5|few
TGTGCCAGCAGACCCAGGTCACACACAGATACGCAGTATTTT
CASRPRSHTDTQYF
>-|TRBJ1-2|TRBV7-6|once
TGTGCCAGCAGCGGGCCACAAGGGGCTGGCTACACCTTC
CASSGPQGAGYTF
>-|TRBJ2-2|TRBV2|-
TGTGCCAGCAGTATACCGGGACAGAACACCGGGGAGCTGTTTTTT
CASSIPGQNTGELFF
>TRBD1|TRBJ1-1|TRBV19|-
TGTGCCAGTAGTCCATACAGGGGGCTGGTTGCTTTCTTT
CASSPYRGLVAFF
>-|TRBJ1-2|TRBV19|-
TGTGCCAGTAGTATAGAGCTAGGGGCGCATGACTATGGCTACACCTTC
CASSIELGAHDYGYTF
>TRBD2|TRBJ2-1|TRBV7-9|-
TGTGCCAGCAGCTTAAGAGGGGAGGGCAATGAGCAGTTCTTC
CASSLRGEGNEQFF
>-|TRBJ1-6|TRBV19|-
TGTGCCAGTAGTACTCCTCGTCCCTCCTTCAATTCACCCCTCCACTTT
CASSTPRPSFNSPLHF
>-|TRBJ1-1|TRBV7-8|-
TGTGCCAGCAGCAAGGGTCGAGGGTCTGAAGCTTTCTTT
CASSKGRGSEAFF
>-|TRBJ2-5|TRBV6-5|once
TGTGCCAGCACCCACCCGGGACACAGGCAAGAGACCCAGTACTTC
CASTHPGHRQETQYF
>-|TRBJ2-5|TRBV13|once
TGTGCCAGCAGCTTTTTAAAAGAGACCCAGTACTTC
CASSFLKETQYF
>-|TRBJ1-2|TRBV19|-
TGTGCCAGTAGTATTGATTGGTCGGCTAGGGGTGGCTACACCTTC
CASSIDWSARGGYTF
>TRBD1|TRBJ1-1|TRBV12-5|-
TGTGCTAGTGGTTCAGGACAGGGGGCCGATGTAATCGAAGCTTTCTTT
CASGSGQGADVIEAFF
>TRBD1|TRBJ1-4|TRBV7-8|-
TGTGCCAGCAGCTACCGGGACAGGGGCCTCACTAATGAAAAACTGTTTTTT
CASSYRDRGLTNEKLFF
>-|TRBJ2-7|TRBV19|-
TGTGCCAGTGGCGACACAACTTACGAGCAGTACTTC
CASGDTTYEQYF
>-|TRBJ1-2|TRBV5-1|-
TGCGCCAGCAGCTTGGGGCTTTATGGCAGTGGCTACACCTTC
CASSLGLYGSGYTF
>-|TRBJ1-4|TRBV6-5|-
TGTGCCAGCACGAATACAGGGAGGGGTGAAAAACTGTTTTTT
CASTNTGRGEKLFF
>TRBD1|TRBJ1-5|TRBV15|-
TGTGCCACCAGCGGGGGGACAGGCAATCAGCCCCAGCATTTT
CATSGGTGNQPQHF
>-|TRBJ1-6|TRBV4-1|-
TGCGCCAGCAGCCAAGGATCCGATTCGAAGTCGAGTTCCCCCCTCCACTTT
CASSQGSDSKSSSPLHF
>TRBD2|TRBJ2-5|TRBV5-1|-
TGCGCCAGCACTAAAGCGGGGACCCAAGAGACCCAGTACTTC
CASTKAGTQETQYF
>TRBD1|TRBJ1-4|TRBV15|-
TGTGCCACCAGCAGAGATCAGACAGGGGGTGAAAAACTGTTTTTT
CATSRDQTGGEKLFF
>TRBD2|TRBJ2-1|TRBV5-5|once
TGTGCCAGCAGCTTTACCCTCTCTAGCGGAAACAATGAGCAGTTCTTC
CASSFTLSSGNNEQFF
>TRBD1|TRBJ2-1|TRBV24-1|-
TGTGCCACCAGTGACACTGGGCAGGGGGCCGCTGAGCAGTTCTTC
CATSDTGQGAAEQFF
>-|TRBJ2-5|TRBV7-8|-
TGTGCCAGCAGCTTAGCCAGGGGCCAAGAGACCCAGTACTTC
CASSLARGQETQYF
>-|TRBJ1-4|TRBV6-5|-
TGTGCCAGCAGTTACAGCCTTAATGAAAAACTGTTTTTT
CASSYSLNEKLFF
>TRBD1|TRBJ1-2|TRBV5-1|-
TGCGCCAGCAGCAGAGACAGGGTCGATGGCTACACCTTC
CASSRDRVDGYTF
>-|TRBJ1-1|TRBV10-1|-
TGCGCCAGCAGACAGGGTATGGTCACTGAAGCTTTCTTT
CASRQGMVTEAFF
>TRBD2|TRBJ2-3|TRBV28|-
TGTGCCAGCACCCTAGGGGCTAGCGGGATGACAGATACGCAGTATTTT
CASTLGASGMTDTQYF
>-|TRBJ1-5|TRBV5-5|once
TGTGCCAGCAGCCAAAAACATAGCAATCAGCCCCAGCATTTT
CASSQKHSNQPQHF
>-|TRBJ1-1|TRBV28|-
TGTGCCAGCAGTCTACGGACTGAAGCTTTCTTT
CASSLRTEAFF
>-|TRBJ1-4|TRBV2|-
TGTGCCAGCAGATCGTGGACAGCAACTAATGAAAAACTGTTTTTT
CASRSWTATNEKLFF
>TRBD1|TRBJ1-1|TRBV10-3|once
TGTGCCATCAGAAGGGGGGGGACAGGACAGAACACTGAAGCTTTCTTT
CAIRRGGTGQNTEAFF
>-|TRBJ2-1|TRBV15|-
TGTGCCACCAGCACAGGACTAATCTACTACAATGAGCAGTTCTTC
CATSTGLIYYNEQFF
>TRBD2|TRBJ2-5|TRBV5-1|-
TGCGCCAGCAGCGCGGGAGTACAAGAGACCCAGTACTTC
CASSAGVQETQYF
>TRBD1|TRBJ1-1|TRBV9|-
TGTGCCAGCAGCCCTCGACAGGGGGCGACCACTGAAGCTTTCTTT
CASSPRQGATTEAFF
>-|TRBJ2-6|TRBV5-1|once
TGCGCCAGCAGACGGAGCTCTGGGGCCAACGTCCTGACTTTC
CASRRSSGANVLTF
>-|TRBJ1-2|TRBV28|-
TGTGCCAGCAGTTTATGGGTGCCCGCCATGGCTGGCTACACCTTC
CASSLWVPAMAGYTF
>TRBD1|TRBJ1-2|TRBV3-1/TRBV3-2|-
TGTGCCAGCAGCCAAATGGGACAGCTCTATGGCTACACCTTC
CASSQMGQLYGYTF
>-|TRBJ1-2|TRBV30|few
TGTGCCTGGAGCGACCCTGGGGGGGTAGGCTACACCTTC
CAWSDPGGVGYTF